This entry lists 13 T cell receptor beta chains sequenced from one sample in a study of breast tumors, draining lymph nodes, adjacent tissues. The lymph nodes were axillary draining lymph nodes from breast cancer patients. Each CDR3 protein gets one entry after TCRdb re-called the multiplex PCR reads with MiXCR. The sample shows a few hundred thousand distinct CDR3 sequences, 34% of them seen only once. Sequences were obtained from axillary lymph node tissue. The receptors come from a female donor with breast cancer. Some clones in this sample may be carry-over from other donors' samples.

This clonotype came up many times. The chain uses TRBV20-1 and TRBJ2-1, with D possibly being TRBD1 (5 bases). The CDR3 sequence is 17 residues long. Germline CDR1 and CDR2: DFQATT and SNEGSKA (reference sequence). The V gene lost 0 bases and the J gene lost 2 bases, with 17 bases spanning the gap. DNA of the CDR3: TGCAGTGCTAGAGATTGGAGTAGGACGACAGCCTACAATGAGCAGTTCTTC. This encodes CSARDWSRTTAYNEQFF.

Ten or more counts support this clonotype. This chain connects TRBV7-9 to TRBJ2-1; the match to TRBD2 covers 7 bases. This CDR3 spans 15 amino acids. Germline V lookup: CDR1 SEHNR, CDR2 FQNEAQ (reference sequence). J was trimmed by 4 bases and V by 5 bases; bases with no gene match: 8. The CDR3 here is CASSPGLAVYNEQFF. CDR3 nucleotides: TGTGCCAGCAGCCCGGGGCTAGCGGTTTACAATGAGCAGTTCTTC. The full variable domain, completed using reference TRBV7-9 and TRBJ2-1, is DTGVSQNPRHKITKRGQNVTFRCDPISEHNRLYWYRQTLGQGPEFLTYFQNEAQLEKSRLLSDRFSAERPKGSFSTLEIQRTEQGDSAMYLCASSPGLAVYNEQFFGPGTRLTVL.

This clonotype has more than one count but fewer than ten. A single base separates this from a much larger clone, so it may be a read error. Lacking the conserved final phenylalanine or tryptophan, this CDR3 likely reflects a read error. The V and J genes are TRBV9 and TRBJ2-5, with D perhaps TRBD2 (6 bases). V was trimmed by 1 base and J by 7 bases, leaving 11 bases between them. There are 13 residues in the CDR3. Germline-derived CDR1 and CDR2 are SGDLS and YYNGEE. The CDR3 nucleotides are TGTGCCAGCAGCGTAAACCAGGAGGGGACCCAGTACTCC. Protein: CASSVNQEGTQYS.

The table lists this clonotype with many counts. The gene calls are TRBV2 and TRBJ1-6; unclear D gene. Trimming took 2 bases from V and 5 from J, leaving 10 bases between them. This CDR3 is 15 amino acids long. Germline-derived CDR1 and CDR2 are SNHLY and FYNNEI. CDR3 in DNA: TGTGCCAGCAGTGAACTGTCAGGAAATAATTCACCCCTCCACTTT. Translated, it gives CASSELSGNNSPLHF.

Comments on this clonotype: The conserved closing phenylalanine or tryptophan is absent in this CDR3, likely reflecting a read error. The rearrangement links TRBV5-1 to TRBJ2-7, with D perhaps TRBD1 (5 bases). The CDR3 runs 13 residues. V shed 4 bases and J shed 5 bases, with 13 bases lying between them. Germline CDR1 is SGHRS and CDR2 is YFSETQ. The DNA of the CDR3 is TGCGCCAGCAGCACCGCGCAGGGAAACGAGCAGTACCTC. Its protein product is CASSTAQGNEQYL.

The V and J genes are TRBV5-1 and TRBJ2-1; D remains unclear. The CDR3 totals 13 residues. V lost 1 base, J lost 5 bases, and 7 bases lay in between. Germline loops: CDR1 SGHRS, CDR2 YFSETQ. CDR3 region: CASSLTANNEQFF. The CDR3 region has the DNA TGCGCCAGCAGCTTGACGGCTAACAATGAGCAGTTCTTC. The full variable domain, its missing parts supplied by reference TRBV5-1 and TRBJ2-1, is KAGVTQTPRYLIKTRGQQVTLSCSPISGHRSVSWYQQTPGQGLQFLFEYFSETQRNKGNFPGRFSGRQFSNSRSEMNVSTLELGDSALYLCASSLTANNEQFFGPGTRLTVL.

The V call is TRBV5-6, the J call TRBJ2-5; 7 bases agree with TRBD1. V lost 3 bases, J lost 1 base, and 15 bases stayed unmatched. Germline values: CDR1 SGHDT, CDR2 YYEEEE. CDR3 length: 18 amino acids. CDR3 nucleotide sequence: TGTGCCAGCAGCTCGGGACAGTCAAGAGCGCTAGCCCAAGAGACCCAGTACTTC. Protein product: CASSSGQSRALAQETQYF. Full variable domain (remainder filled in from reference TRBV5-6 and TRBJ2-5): DAGVTQSPTHLIKTRGQQVTLRCSPKSGHDTVSWYQQALGQGPQFIFQYYEEEERQRGNFPDRFSGHQFPNYSSELNVNALLLGDSALYLCASSSGQSRALAQETQYFGPGTRLLVL.

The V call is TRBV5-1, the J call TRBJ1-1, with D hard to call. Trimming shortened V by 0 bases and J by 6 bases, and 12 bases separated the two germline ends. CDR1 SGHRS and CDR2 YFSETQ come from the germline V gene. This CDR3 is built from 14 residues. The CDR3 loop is CASSLGAILSEAFF. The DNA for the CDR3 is TGCGCCAGCAGCTTGGGGGCGATCTTATCTGAAGCTTTCTTT.

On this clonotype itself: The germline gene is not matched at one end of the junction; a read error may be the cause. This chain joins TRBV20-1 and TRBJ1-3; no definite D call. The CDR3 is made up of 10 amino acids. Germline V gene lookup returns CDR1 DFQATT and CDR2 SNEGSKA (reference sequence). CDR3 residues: CSAPGNTIYF. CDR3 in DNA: TGCAGTGCCCCTGGGAACACCATATATTTT.

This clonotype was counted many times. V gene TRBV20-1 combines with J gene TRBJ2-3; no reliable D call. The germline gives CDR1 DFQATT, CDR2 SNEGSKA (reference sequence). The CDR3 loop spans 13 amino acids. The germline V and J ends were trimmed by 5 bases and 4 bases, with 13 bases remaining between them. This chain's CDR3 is CSAVGLRADTQYF. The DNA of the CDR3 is TGCAGTGCTGTGGGCCTTCGAGCAGATACGCAGTATTTT.

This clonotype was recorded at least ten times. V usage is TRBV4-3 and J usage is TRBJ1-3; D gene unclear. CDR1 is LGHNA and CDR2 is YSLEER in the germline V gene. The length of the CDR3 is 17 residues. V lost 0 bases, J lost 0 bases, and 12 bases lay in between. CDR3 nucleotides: TGCGCCAGCAGCCAAGACCCGGTCGGGAGCTCTGGAAACACCATATATTTT. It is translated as CASSQDPVGSSGNTIYF.

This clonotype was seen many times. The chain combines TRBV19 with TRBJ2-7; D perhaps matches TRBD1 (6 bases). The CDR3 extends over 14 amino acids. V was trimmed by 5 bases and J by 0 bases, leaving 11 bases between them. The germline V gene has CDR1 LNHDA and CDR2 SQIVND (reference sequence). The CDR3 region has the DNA TGTGCCAGTAGTGCCACAGGGTCCTCCTACGAGCAGTACTTC. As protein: CASSATGSSYEQYF.

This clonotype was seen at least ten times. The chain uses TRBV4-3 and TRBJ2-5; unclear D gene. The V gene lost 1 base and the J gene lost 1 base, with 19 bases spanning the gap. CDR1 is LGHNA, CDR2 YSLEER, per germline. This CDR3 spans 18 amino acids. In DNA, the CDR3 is TGCGCCAGCAGCCAAGCACACCTTAGCTCCCCAACCCAAGAGACCCAGTACTTC. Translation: CASSQAHLSSPTQETQYF.